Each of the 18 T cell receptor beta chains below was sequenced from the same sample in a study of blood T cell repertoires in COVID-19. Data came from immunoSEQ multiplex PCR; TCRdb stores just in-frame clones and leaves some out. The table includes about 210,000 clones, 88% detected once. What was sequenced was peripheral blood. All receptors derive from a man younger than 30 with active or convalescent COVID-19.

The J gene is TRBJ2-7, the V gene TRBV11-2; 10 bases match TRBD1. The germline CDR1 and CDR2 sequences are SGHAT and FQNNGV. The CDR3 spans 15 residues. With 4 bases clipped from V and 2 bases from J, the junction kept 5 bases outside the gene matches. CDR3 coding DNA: TGTGCCAGCAGCTCGGGGACAGGGGCCCCCTACGAGCAGTACTTC. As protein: CASSSGTGAPYEQYF.

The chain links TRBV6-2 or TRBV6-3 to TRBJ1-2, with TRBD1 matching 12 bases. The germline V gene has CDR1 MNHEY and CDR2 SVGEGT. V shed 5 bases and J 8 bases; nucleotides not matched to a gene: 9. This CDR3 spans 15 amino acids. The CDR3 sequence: CASSQTGTGGWGYTF. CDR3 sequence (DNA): TGTGCCAGCAGTCAAACCGGGACAGGGGGCTGGGGCTACACCTTC.

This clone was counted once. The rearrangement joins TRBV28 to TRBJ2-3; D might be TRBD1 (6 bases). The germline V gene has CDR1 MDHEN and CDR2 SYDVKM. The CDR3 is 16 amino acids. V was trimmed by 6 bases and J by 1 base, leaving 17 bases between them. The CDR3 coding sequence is TGTGCCAGCAGCTTCCAACAGGGTTCAGGCACAGATACGCAGTATTTT. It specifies CASSFQQGSGTDTQYF.

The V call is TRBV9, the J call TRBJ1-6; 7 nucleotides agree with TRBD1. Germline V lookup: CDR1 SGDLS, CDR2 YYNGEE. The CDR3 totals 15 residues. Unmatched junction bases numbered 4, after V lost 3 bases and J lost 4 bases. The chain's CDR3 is CASSEGDSYNSPLHF. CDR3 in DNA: TGTGCCAGCAGCGAGGGGGACAGTTATAATTCACCCCTCCACTTT.

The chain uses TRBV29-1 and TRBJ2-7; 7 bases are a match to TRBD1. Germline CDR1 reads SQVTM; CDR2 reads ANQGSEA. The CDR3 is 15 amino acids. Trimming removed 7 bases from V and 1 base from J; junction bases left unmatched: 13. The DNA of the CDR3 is TGCAGCGCCAAATCCGGGACAGACCCTTCCTACGAGCAGTACTTC. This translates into CSAKSGTDPSYEQYF.

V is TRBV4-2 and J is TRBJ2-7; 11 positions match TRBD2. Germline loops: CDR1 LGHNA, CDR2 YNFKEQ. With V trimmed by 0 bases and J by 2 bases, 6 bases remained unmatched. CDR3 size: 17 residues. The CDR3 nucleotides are TGTGCCAGCAGCCAAGATGCTAGCGGGAGGCTGGCCTACGAGCAGTACTTC. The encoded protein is CASSQDASGRLAYEQYF.

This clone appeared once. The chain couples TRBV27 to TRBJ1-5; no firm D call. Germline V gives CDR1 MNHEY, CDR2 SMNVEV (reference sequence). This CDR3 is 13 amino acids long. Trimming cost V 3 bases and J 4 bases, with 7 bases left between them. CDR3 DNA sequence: TGTGCCAGCAGTTTCGAGGCGAATCAGCCCCAGCATTTT. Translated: CASSFEANQPQHF.

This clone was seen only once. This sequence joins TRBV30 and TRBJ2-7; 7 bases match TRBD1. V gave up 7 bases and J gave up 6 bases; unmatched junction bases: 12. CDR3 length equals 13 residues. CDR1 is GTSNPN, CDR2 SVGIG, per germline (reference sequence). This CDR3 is CALEPSGGSEQYF. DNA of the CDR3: TGTGCCTTGGAGCCGTCAGGGGGAAGCGAGCAGTACTTC.

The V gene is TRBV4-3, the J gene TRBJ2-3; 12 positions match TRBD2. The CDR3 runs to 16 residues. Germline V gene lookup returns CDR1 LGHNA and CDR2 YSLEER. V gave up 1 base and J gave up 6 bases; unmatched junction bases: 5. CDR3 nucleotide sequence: TGCGCCAGCAGCCAAGCTCTAGCGGGAGGGCCGGATACGCAGTATTTT. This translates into CASSQALAGGPDTQYF.

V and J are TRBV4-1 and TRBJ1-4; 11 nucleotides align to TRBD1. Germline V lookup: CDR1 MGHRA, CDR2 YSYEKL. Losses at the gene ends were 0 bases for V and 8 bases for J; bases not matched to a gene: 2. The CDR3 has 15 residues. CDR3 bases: TGCGCCAGCAGCCAAGAGGACAGGGGGCGGGAAAAACTGTTTTTT. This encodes CASSQEDRGREKLFF.

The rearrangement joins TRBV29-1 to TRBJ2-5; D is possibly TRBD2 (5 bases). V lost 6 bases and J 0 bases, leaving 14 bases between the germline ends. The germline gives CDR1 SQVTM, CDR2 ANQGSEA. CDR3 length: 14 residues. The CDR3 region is CSVVRSGNQETQYF. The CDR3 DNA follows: TGCAGCGTCGTGAGGAGCGGTAACCAAGAGACCCAGTACTTC.

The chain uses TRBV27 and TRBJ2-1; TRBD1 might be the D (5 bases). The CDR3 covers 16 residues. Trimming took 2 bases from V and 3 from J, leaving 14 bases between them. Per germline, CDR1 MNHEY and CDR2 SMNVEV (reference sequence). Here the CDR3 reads CASSLSAGPDYNEQFF. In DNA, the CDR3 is TGTGCCAGCAGTTTAAGTGCAGGGCCTGACTACAATGAGCAGTTCTTC.

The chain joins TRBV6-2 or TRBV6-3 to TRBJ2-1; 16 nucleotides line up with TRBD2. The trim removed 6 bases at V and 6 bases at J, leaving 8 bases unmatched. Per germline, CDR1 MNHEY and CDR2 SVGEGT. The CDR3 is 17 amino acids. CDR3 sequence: CASSSPGLAGGGNEQFF. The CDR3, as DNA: TGTGCCAGCAGCTCACCGGGACTAGCGGGAGGGGGCAATGAGCAGTTCTTC.

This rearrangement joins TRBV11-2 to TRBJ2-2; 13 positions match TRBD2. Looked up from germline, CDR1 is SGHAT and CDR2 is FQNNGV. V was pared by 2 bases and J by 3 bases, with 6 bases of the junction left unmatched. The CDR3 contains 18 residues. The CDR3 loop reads CASSLTSGGALYTGELFF. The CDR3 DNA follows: TGTGCCAGCAGCTTAACTAGCGGGGGGGCCTTATACACCGGGGAGCTGTTTTTT.

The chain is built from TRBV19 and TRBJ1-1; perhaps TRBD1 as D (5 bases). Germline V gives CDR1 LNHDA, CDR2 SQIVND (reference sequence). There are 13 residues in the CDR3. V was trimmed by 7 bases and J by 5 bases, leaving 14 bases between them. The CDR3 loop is CASTDGGNTEAFF. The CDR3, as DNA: TGTGCCAGTACGGACGGGGGGAATACTGAAGCTTTCTTT.

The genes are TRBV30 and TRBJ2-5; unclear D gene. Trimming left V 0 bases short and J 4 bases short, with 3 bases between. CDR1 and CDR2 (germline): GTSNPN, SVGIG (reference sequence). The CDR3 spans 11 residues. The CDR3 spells CAWSVSETQYF. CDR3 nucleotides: TGTGCCTGGAGTGTCTCAGAGACCCAGTACTTC.

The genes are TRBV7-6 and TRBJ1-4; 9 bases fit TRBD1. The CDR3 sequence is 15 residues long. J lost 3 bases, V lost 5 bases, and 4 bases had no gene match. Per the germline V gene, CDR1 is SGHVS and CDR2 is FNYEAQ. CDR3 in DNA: TGTGCCAGCAGCACACAGGGGGCGGCTAATGAAAAACTGTTTTTT. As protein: CASSTQGAANEKLFF.

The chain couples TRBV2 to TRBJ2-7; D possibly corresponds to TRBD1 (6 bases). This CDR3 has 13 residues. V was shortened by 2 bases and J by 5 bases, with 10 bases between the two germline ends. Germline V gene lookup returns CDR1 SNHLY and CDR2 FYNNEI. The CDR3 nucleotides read TGTGCCAGCAGTGAACGGACAGCCAACGAGCAGTACTTC. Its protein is CASSERTANEQYF. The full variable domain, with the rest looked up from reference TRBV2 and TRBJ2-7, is EPEVTQTPSHQVTQMGQEVILRCVPISNHLYFYWYRQILGQKVEFLVSFYNNEISEKSEIFDDQFSVERPDGSNFTLKIRSTKLEDSAMYFCASSERTANEQYFGPGTRLTVT.